This T cell receptor (beta chain) derives from a study of cytomegalovirus exposure and HLA in healthy donors. The PCR had 60 Vbeta and 13 Jbeta primers. Some clones are missing from TCRdb's copy, which holds only in-frame ones; the method was immunoSEQ multiplex PCR. Counted here are 100,000 or so clones, about 81% occurring once; the ten biggest clones make up 1% to 1.5%. The trim removed 4 bases at V and 0 bases at J, leaving 10 bases unmatched. CDR3 length equals 17 residues. Germline loops: CDR1 SGHAT, CDR2 FQNNGV. The clonotype originates from a man aged 25 to 40 in good health and CMV-seronegative. Material for sequencing was PBMCs. This chain uses TRBV11-2 with TRBJ2-5; 8 bases map to TRBD1. CDR3 nucleotides: TGTGCCAGCAGCTACCAGGGGGCTGTCGCCTACCAAGAGACCCAGTACTTC. Encoded protein: CASSYQGAVAYQETQYF.